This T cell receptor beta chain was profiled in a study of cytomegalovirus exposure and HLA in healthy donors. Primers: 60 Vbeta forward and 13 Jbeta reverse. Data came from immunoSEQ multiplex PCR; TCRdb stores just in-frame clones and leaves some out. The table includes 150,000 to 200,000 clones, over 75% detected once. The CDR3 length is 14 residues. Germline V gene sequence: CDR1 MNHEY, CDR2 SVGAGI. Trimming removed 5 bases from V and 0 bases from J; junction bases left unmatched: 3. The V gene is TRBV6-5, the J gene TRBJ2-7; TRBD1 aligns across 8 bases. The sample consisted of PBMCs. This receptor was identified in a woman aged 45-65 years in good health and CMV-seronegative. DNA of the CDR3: TGTGCCAGCAGTAGGACAGGGAGCTCCTACGAGCAGTACTTC. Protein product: CASSRTGSSYEQYF.